This T cell receptor beta chain was recorded in a study of cytomegalovirus exposure and HLA in healthy donors. Profiled with immunoSEQ multiplex PCR; TCRdb holds only in-frame clones, not every one. The sample shows under 150,000 clones, around 85% of them seen only once. Worth noting for this clone: Its specificity is unknown.

The ends lost 2 bases at V and 1 base at J; junction bases unmatched: 11. The CDR3 has 19 residues. CDR1 and CDR2 (germline): MDHEN, SYDVKM. Study-wide findings and caveats: A later analysis found first-cohort TCR clusters tended to co-occur in the 90 to 150 validation repertoires. The dataset shows that most TCR sequences were rare, while some public TCRs occurred in many donors.

V usage is TRBV28 and J usage is TRBJ2-4; 10 bases are a match to TRBD1. The source is a man between 18 and 29 years old in good health and CMV-seronegative. The sample was PBMCs. CDR3 DNA sequence: TGTGCCAGCAGTTTACAGAGGGACAGGGGTTTTTTGGCCAAAAACATTCAGTACTTC. As protein: CASSLQRDRGFLAKNIQYF.